The 5 T cell receptor beta chains in this list originate from one sample, sequenced in a study of vaccination and CD4 T cells after COVID-19. The sample's treatment: approximately nine-day PBMC culture with coronavirus spike peptide pools or control peptides (ViraFEST assay). No cognate antigen is known for these TCRs. Cultured CD4+ T cell DNA underwent sequencing with the Oncomine TCR Beta short-read assay. TCRdb ran MiXCR on the PCR reads and lists one entry per CDR3 protein. Of more than 13,000 distinct CDR3 sequences listed, 20% to 25% are singletons. Sequences were obtained from cultured CD4+ T cells from blood. These receptors came from a human donor with COVID-19.

The chain combines TRBV5-1 with TRBJ1-2; D perhaps matches TRBD1 (5 bases). The CDR3 runs 16 residues. Germline loops: CDR1 SGHRS, CDR2 YFSETQ. Trimming removed 2 bases at V and 3 bases at J, with 17 bases between. The CDR3: CASSFDQGTGDYGYTF. CDR3 sequence (DNA): TGCGCCAGCAGCTTTGATCAGGGTACGGGGGACTATGGCTACACCTTC. The entire variable domain, with the rest obtained from reference TRBV5-1 and TRBJ1-2, is as follows: KAGVTQTPRYLIKTRGQQVTLSCSPISGHRSVSWYQQTPGQGLQFLFEYFSETQRNKGNFPGRFSGRQFSNSRSEMNVSTLELGDSALYLCASSFDQGTGDYGYTFGSGTRLTVV.

This clonotype is medium-sized (0.01 to 0.1%) by share. J is TRBJ2-7 and V is TRBV7-3; D not resolved. The V end lost 2 bases, the J end lost 5 bases, and 13 bases lay between the germline ends. CDR1 and CDR2 from the germline V gene are SGHTA and FQGTGA. The CDR3 has 14 amino acids. CDR3 DNA sequence: TGTGCCAGCAGCTTAGACGGGCCTCAGAACGAGCAGTACTTC. Translation: CASSLDGPQNEQYF.

There are a few counts of this clonotype. V gene TRBV12-3 or TRBV12-4 combines with J gene TRBJ1-1; D remains ambiguous. Between the trimmed V and J ends, which lost 8 bases and 3 bases, there was a span of 7 bases. The CDR3 contains 11 residues. The CDR3 nucleotides are TGTGCCAGCCGCGAGGACACTGAAGCTTTCTTT. Protein: CASREDTEAFF.

The chain carries TRBV7-2 and TRBJ2-5; 11 positions match TRBD2. The J segment lost 0 bases and the V segment lost 5 bases, leaving 8 bases of the junction unmatched. The germline gives CDR1 SGHTA, CDR2 FQGNSA. The CDR3 totals 17 residues. CDR3 coding DNA: TGTGCCAGCAGCGGGCGGACTAGCGGGCGATACCAAGAGACCCAGTACTTC. The encoded protein is CASSGRTSGRYQETQYF.

This sequence joins TRBV6-1 and TRBJ2-1; D is unclear. This CDR3 is 17 amino acids long. V was cut by 5 bases and J by 9 bases, with 26 bases left in between. Germline V lookup: CDR1 MNHNS, CDR2 SASEGT. In DNA, the CDR3 is TGTGCCAGCAGTCCGCCGGGTTCCGGGTCGTTCTTAGGTGAGCAGTTCTTC. This encodes CASSPPGSGSFLGEQFF.